This entry lists 19 T cell receptor beta chains sequenced from one sample in a study of T cells in Graves' hyperthyroidism and ophthalmopathy. Amplification of TCR beta CDR3 regions used RNA as the template. The HTBI primer set drove a first-round RT-PCR of the TCR CDR3. TCRdb reanalysed the multiplex PCR reads using MiXCR and keeps one entry per CDR3 protein. The data hold roughly 700,000 distinct CDR3 sequences, with 11% to 15% observed a single time. Sequencing was done on a sample of blood. These receptors were obtained from a woman aged 18-29 years with Graves' hyperthyroidism.

This clonotype occurred a few times. The chain employs TRBV4-2 and TRBJ1-5; D is perhaps TRBD1 (5 bases). CDR3 length: 17 amino acids. The V and J ends lost 0 bases and 0 bases respectively, with 12 bases between them. The germline gives CDR1 LGHNA, CDR2 YNFKEQ. The CDR3 sequence: CASSQDSQGYSNQPQHF. The CDR3 DNA follows: TGTGCCAGCAGCCAAGACAGCCAGGGCTATAGCAATCAGCCCCAGCATTTT.

The chain combines TRBV27 with TRBJ2-4, with a tentative D call TRBD1 (6 bases). The CDR3 runs 15 residues. Germline CDR1 is MNHEY and CDR2 is SMNVEV (reference sequence). Trimming left V 3 bases short and J 4 bases short, with 13 bases between. In DNA, the CDR3 is TGTGCCAGCAGTTTGTCCCCGGGACAAAAAAACATTCAGTACTTC. It yields the protein CASSLSPGQKNIQYF.

This clonotype appeared many times. This chain links TRBV20-1 with TRBJ2-5; 7 bases are shared with TRBD1. J gave up 2 bases and V 4 bases, and 10 bases lay outside the gene matches. The CDR3 is made up of 15 amino acids. The germline V gene has CDR1 DFQATT and CDR2 SNEGSKA (reference sequence). The CDR3 region has the DNA TGCAGTGCTACCTCCCTCGGACAGGTACAAGAGACCCAGTACTTC. It encodes CSATSLGQVQETQYF.

This clonotype was picked up many times. J is TRBJ1-2 and V is TRBV2; no clear D. Per germline, CDR1 SNHLY and CDR2 FYNNEI. Trimming stripped 4 bases from V and 8 bases from J, with 11 bases between. The CDR3 extends over 12 amino acids. The CDR3 loop is CASSALLRGYTF. DNA of the CDR3: TGTGCCAGCAGTGCCCTCTTGCGGGGCTACACCTTC.

This clonotype was seen many times. The gene calls are TRBV7-3 and TRBJ2-7, with D tentatively TRBD2 (6 bases). The V end lost 5 bases, the J end lost 3 bases, and 14 bases lay between the germline ends. This CDR3 region has 14 residues. Germline V lookup: CDR1 SGHTA, CDR2 FQGTGA. This CDR3 reads CASSVDQGGYEQYF. CDR3 coding DNA: TGTGCCAGCAGCGTTGACCAGGGAGGCTACGAGCAGTACTTC.

This clonotype was seen a few times. This chain joins TRBV18 and TRBJ2-1; no clear D. The CDR3 runs 14 residues. CDR1 and CDR2 (germline): KGHSH, LQKENI. Trimming removed 2 bases from V and 5 bases from J, with 10 bases in between. The CDR3 spells CASSPGFPDNEQFF. The CDR3 coding sequence is TGTGCCAGCTCACCAGGCTTTCCGGACAATGAGCAGTTCTTC.

This clonotype was counted at least ten times. V and J are TRBV29-1 and TRBJ2-1; TRBD2 is a possible D gene (5 bases). Per germline, CDR1 SQVTM and CDR2 ANQGSEA. V was shortened by 8 bases and J by 9 bases, with 14 bases between the two germline ends. The CDR3 totals 11 residues. CDR3 in DNA: TGCAGCTTGGTTCTGCGGGCTGAGCAGTTCTTC. Its protein product is CSLVLRAEQFF.

The chain carries TRBV6-2 or TRBV6-3 and TRBJ2-1, with D perhaps being TRBD1 or TRBD2 (5 bases each). The CDR3 is 16 residues long. Trimming pared 4 bases from V and 3 bases from J, leaving 16 bases between. CDR1 and CDR2 from the germline V gene are MNHEY and SVGEGT. CDR3 DNA: TGTGCCAGCAGTTTATCACCCGTGGGGGTCTACAATGAGCAGTTCTTC. This translates into CASSLSPVGVYNEQFF.

This clonotype has just a few counts. The genes are TRBV7-3 and TRBJ2-2, with D perhaps TRBD1 (5 bases). The CDR3 contains 15 residues. Germline V CDR1 and CDR2: SGHTA, FQGTGA. V lost 2 bases, J lost 7 bases, and 14 bases lay in between. The CDR3 DNA reads TGTGCCAGCAGCTTAGACAGCCGAAAGGGCGGGGAGCTGTTTTTT. It specifies CASSLDSRKGGELFF. The whole variable domain, filled in from reference TRBV7-3 and TRBJ2-2, reads GAGVSQTPSNKVTEKGKYVELRCDPISGHTALYWYRQSLGQGPEFLIYFQGTGAADDSGLPNDRFFAVRPEGSVSTLKIQRTERGDSAVYLCASSLDSRKGGELFFGEGSRLTVL.

This clonotype occurred a few times. The final CDR3 position lacks the conserved phenylalanine or tryptophan, pointing to a likely read error. The genes are TRBV18 and TRBJ2-7, with 7 bases aligning to TRBD1. Germline trimming cut 3 bases from V and 1 base from J; bases unmatched to any gene: 3. The CDR3 consists of 14 residues. CDR1 and CDR2 (germline): KGHSH, LQKENI. CDR3 residues: CASSPRQGSYEQYL. As DNA, the CDR3 is TGTGCCAGCTCACCGAGACAGGGATCCTACGAGCAGTACCTC.

The rearrangement joins TRBV7-9 to TRBJ1-2, with 8 bases identical to TRBD1. CDR1 SEHNR and CDR2 FQNEAQ come from the germline V gene (reference sequence). This CDR3 is 14 amino acids long. V lost 5 bases to trimming and J lost 4 bases; unmatched junction nucleotides: 6. CDR3 bases: TGTGCCAGCAGCCCGGGACAGGCGGTCTATGGCTACACCTTC. This encodes CASSPGQAVYGYTF.

This rearrangement joins TRBV5-4 to TRBJ2-1; D may correspond to TRBD1 or TRBD2 (5 bases each). The CDR3 loop spans 14 amino acids. Trimming left V 2 bases short and J 8 bases short, with 14 bases between. Germline lookup yields CDR1 SGHNT and CDR2 YYREEE (reference sequence). The CDR3 DNA follows: TGTGCCAGCAGCTTTGGGACGGCCATGGATGAGCAGTTCTTC. Protein: CASSFGTAMDEQFF. The full variable domain, rest sourced from reference TRBV5-4 and TRBJ2-1, is ETGVTQSPTHLIKTRGQQVTLRCSSQSGHNTVSWYQQALGQGPQFIFQYYREEENGRGNFPPRFSGLQFPNYSSELNVNALELDDSALYLCASSFGTAMDEQFFGPGTRLTVL.

This clonotype was seen many times. The chain has TRBV28 and TRBJ2-5; 7 bases fit TRBD1. Trimming cost V 0 bases and J 3 bases; bases outside gene matches: 19. The germline V gene encodes CDR1 MDHEN and CDR2 SYDVKM. CDR3 length: 20 amino acids. CDR3 sequence (DNA): TGTGCCAGCAGTTTATGGTCCGTAAGGGGGCGCATCCGTACCAAAGAGACCCAGTACTTC. This encodes CASSLWSVRGRIRTKETQYF.

In its sample, this clonotype was seen many times. V gene TRBV13 combines with J gene TRBJ1-2; D ambiguous. The V gene lost 8 bases and the J gene lost 8 bases, with 3 bases spanning the gap. Per the germline V gene, CDR1 is PRHDT and CDR2 is FYEKMQ (reference sequence). This CDR3 spans 8 amino acids. The CDR3 sequence: CASPGYTF. DNA of the CDR3: TGTGCCAGCCCAGGCTACACCTTC.

This clonotype has a handful of counts. This chain links TRBV7-9 with TRBJ2-1, with TRBD2 matching 9 bases. The length of the CDR3 is 18 residues. From germline, CDR1 is SEHNR and CDR2 FQNEAQ (reference sequence). V lost 2 bases and J lost 7; bases outside the gene matches: 15. The CDR3 coding sequence is TGTGCCAGCAGCTTAAAACTCTTGCGGGAGGGCCGAGGAAATGAGCAGTTCTTC. Translation gives CASSLKLLREGRGNEQFF.

This chain joins TRBV2 and TRBJ2-3, with D possibly matching TRBD2 (7 bases). The germline V gene encodes CDR1 SNHLY and CDR2 FYNNEI. This CDR3 comprises 14 residues. V dropped 8 bases and J dropped 3 bases, with 15 bases sitting between them. The CDR3 sequence: CASGQRGATDTQYF. Written as DNA, the CDR3 is TGTGCCAGCGGGCAACGGGGGGCGACAGATACGCAGTATTTT. Full variable domain (rest looked up from reference TRBV2 and TRBJ2-3): EPEVTQTPSHQVTQMGQEVILRCVPISNHLYFYWYRQILGQKVEFLVSFYNNEISEKSEIFDDQFSVERPDGSNFTLKIRSTKLEDSAMYFCASGQRGATDTQYFGPGTRLTVL.

In its sample, this clonotype was seen a few times. The chain has TRBV4-1 and TRBJ2-1, with TRBD2 matching over 14 bases. The germline V gene has CDR1 MGHRA and CDR2 YSYEKL. V shed 3 bases and J 3 bases; nucleotides not matched to a gene: 4. The CDR3 is made up of 17 amino acids. CDR3 nucleotide sequence: TGCGCCAGCAGCCATCCCGGACTAGCGGGGGGCTACAATGAGCAGTTCTTC. Protein product: CASSHPGLAGGYNEQFF.

This clonotype has just a few counts. The chain recombines TRBV20-1 with TRBJ1-2; perhaps TRBD1 as D (5 bases). The V gene lost 3 bases and the J gene lost 5 bases, with 16 bases spanning the gap. The CDR3 extends over 14 amino acids. From germline, CDR1 is DFQATT and CDR2 SNEGSKA (reference sequence). CDR3 region: CSASWGDFYYGYTF. The CDR3 DNA reads as TGCAGTGCTAGTTGGGGGGACTTTTATTATGGCTACACCTTC.

In this sample, this clonotype turned up many times. The chain couples TRBV7-8 to TRBJ2-7; 7 nucleotides match TRBD2. The length of the CDR3 is 18 residues. J lost 0 bases, V lost 4 bases, and 15 bases had no gene match. Germline CDR1 SGHVS, CDR2 FQNEAQ. The DNA for the CDR3 is TGTGCCAGCAGCTCTGGGACTGCTTCTAGCGGCCTCTCCTACGAGCAGTACTTC. It is translated as CASSSGTASSGLSYEQYF.